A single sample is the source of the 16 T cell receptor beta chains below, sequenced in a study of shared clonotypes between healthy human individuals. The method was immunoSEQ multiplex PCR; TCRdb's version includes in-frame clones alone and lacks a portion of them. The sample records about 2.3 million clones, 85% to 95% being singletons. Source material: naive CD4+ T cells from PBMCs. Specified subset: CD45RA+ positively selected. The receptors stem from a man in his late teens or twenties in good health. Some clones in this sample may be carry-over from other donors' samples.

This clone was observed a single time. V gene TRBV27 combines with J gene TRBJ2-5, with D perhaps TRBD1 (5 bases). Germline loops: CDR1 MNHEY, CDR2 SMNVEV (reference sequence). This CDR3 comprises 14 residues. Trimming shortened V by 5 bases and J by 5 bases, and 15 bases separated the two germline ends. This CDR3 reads CASSRRGLGETQYF. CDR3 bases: TGTGCCAGCAGTCGAAGGGGCTTGGGGGAGACCCAGTACTTC.

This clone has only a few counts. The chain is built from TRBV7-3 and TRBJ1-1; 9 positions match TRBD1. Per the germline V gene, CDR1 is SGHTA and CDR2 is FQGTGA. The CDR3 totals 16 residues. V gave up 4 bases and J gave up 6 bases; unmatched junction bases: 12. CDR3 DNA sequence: TGTGCCAGCAGCTCCGGGACAGGGACTTTACTGGCTGAAGCTTTCTTT. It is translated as CASSSGTGTLLAEAFF.

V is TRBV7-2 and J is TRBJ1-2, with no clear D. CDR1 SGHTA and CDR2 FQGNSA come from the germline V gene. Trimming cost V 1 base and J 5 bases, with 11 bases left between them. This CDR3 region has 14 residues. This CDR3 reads CASSLVIGQYGYTF. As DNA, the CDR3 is TGTGCCAGCAGCTTAGTCATAGGGCAGTATGGCTACACCTTC.

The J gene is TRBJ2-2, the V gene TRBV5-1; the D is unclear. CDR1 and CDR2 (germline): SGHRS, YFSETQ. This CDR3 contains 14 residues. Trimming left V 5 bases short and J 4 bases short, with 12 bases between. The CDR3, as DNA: TGCGCCAGCAGAATCACAGAACCCACCGGGGAGCTGTTTTTT. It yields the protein CASRITEPTGELFF. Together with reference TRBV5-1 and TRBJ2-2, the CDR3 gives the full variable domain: KAGVTQTPRYLIKTRGQQVTLSCSPISGHRSVSWYQQTPGQGLQFLFEYFSETQRNKGNFPGRFSGRQFSNSRSEMNVSTLELGDSALYLCASRITEPTGELFFGEGSRLTVL.

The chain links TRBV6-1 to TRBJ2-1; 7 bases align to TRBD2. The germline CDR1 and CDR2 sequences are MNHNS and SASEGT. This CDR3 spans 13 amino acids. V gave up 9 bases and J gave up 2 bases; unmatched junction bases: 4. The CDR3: CASQREPYNEQFF. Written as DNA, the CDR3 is TGTGCCAGTCAGCGGGAACCCTACAATGAGCAGTTCTTC.

The CDR3 region has the DNA TGTGCCAGCAGCTTAAATGTCCAGGCGTCTGTCCACTTT. Translating gives CASSLNVQASVHF. V is TRBV7-9 and J is TRBJ1-6, with unresolved D. Trimming removed 2 bases at V and 17 bases at J, with 16 bases between. The CDR3 has 13 amino acids. Germline V lookup: CDR1 SEHNR, CDR2 FQNEAQ (reference sequence).

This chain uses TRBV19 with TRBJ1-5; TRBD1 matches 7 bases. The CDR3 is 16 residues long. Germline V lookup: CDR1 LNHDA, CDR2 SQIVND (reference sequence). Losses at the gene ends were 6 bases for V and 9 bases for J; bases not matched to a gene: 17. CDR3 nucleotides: TGTGCCAGTAGGCCTCCAACCGGGACAGCGCCCGGGCCCCAGCATTTT. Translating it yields CASRPPTGTAPGPQHF.

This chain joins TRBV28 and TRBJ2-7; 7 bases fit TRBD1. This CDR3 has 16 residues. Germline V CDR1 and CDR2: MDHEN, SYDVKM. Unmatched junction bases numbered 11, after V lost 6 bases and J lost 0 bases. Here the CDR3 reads CASSHPLEGASYEQYF. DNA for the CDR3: TGTGCCAGCAGCCACCCCTTAGAGGGGGCCTCCTACGAGCAGTACTTC.

CDR3 coding DNA: TGTGCCAGCAGCTTAGACAGGGAGGCCTACAATGAGCAGTTCTTC. Its translation: CASSLDREAYNEQFF. The V and J genes are TRBV7-9 and TRBJ2-1; the D call may be TRBD1 or TRBD2 (6 bases each). The germline gives CDR1 SEHNR, CDR2 FQNEAQ (reference sequence). Trimming pared 1 base from V and 2 bases from J, leaving 9 bases between. The CDR3 has 15 amino acids.

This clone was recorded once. The DNA for the CDR3 is TGCGCCAGCAGCCAAGATACTGCTCGCGGAGGCTCTGGAAACACCATATATTTT. Protein sequence: CASSQDTARGGSGNTIYF. This sequence joins TRBV4-3 and TRBJ1-3; no definite D call. Germline V gene lookup returns CDR1 LGHNA and CDR2 YSLEER. The CDR3 loop spans 18 amino acids. The ends were cut back, 0 bases at V and 0 bases at J, with 15 bases in the middle.

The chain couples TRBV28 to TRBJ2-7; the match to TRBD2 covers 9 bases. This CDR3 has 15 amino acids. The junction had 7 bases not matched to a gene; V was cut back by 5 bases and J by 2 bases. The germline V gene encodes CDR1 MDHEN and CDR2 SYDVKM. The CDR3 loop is CASSPTSGSTYEQYF. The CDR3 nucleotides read TGTGCCAGCAGTCCTACTAGCGGGTCCACCTACGAGCAGTACTTC.

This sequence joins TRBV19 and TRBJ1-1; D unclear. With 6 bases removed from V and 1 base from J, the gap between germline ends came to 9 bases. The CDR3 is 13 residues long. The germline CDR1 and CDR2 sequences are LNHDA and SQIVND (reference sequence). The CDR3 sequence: CASSHTANTEAFF. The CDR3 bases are TGTGCCAGTAGCCATACAGCGAACACTGAAGCTTTCTTT.

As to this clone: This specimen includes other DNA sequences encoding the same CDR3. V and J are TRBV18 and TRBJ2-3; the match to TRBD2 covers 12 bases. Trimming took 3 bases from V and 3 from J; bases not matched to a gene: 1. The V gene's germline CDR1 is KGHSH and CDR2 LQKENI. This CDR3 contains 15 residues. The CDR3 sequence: CASSPTSGRTDTQYF. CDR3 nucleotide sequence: TGTGCCAGCTCACCGACTAGCGGGAGAACAGATACGCAGTATTTT.

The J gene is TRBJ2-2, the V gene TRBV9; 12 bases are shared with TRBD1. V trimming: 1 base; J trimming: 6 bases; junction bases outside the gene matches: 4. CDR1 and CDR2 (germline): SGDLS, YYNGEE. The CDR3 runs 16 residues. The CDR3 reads CASSVSGTGGAGELFF. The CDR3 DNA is TGTGCCAGCAGCGTATCCGGGACAGGGGGCGCCGGGGAGCTGTTTTTT.

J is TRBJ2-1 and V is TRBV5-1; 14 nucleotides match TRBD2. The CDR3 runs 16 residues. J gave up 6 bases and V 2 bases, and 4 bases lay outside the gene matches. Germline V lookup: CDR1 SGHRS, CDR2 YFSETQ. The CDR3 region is CASSLRTSGGTNEQFF. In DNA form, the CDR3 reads TGCGCCAGCAGCTTACGGACTAGCGGGGGGACCAATGAGCAGTTCTTC. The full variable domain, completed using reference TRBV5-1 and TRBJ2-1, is KAGVTQTPRYLIKTRGQQVTLSCSPISGHRSVSWYQQTPGQGLQFLFEYFSETQRNKGNFPGRFSGRQFSNSRSEMNVSTLELGDSALYLCASSLRTSGGTNEQFFGPGTRLTVL.

This chain's CDR3 is CASSLKRASYEQYF. CDR3 in DNA: TGTGCCAGCAGTCTAAAGCGGGCATCCTACGAGCAGTACTTC. The chain joins TRBV6-6 to TRBJ2-7, with D tentatively TRBD2 (6 bases). The CDR3 covers 14 residues. Trimming cost V 5 bases and J 1 base, with 12 bases left between them. The V gene's germline CDR1 is MNHNY and CDR2 SVGAGI (reference sequence).